This T cell receptor (beta chain) was obtained from a study of CD8 T cells in ankylosing spondylitis. Study-level findings and limits: Seemingly distinctive of ankylosing spondylitis blood was a TCR beta motif formed by eight highly homologous variants. Reportedly, matched ankylosing spondylitis synovial fluid was significantly enriched for disease-linked clones. Previous work reported some of these motif variants in the synovial fluid and blood of reactive arthritis. CD8+ by phenotype, disease-linked clones were relatively rare in peripheral blood.

MiXCR, applied by TCRdb to the 5' RACE reads, yields one record per CDR3 protein. The top ten hold 0.45% to 0.6% of the sample, which has 700,000 to 850,000 distinct CDR3 sequences, 10% to 15% seen once. On this clonotype itself: The antigen is not known.

The CDR3 runs to 14 residues. The junction had 4 bases not matched to a gene; V was cut back by 2 bases and J by 7 bases. The TCR comes from a male donor with ankylosing spondylitis. The rearrangement uses TRBV12-3 or TRBV12-4 and TRBJ1-5, with 8 bases identical to TRBD1. Sequenced input: blood, either unsorted or a sorted T cell fraction (not recorded which). The CDR3 loop is CASSLSGQGQPQHF. CDR3 DNA sequence: TGTGCCAGCAGTTTATCCGGACAGGGCCAGCCCCAGCATTTT.